The 28 T cell receptor beta chains listed next were all sequenced from one sample in a study of OX40 agonist ivuxolimab in advanced cancers. Data came from immunoSEQ multiplex PCR; TCRdb stores just in-frame clones and leaves some out. The data hold 60,000 to 90,000 clones, with about 86% observed a single time. Sequences were derived from CD4+ or CD8+ T cells sorted from blood, sampled in a trial of the OX40 agonist ivuxolimab. These receptors all come from an adult with an advanced solid tumor such as melanoma, head and neck, liver or kidney cancer.

V gene TRBV6-1 combines with J gene TRBJ2-5, with 11 bases aligning to TRBD1. The CDR3 sequence is 14 residues long. Germline lookup yields CDR1 MNHNS and CDR2 SASEGT. Unmatched junction bases numbered 5, after V lost 6 bases and J lost 5 bases. DNA for the CDR3: TGTGCCAGCAGGAGGGACAGGGGGTGGGAGACCCAGTACTTC. It yields the protein CASRRDRGWETQYF.

V is TRBV11-2 and J is TRBJ2-2, with TRBD2 matching over 7 bases. CDR1 SGHAT and CDR2 FQNNGV come from the germline V gene. The CDR3 extends over 14 amino acids. V trimming: 7 bases; J trimming: 4 bases; junction bases outside the gene matches: 6. CDR3 in amino acids: CASKVAGGTGELFF. The CDR3 DNA follows: TGTGCCAGCAAGGTAGCGGGCGGCACCGGGGAGCTGTTTTTT.

The chain is built from TRBV4-1 and TRBJ2-3; 9 bases map to TRBD2. V lost 3 bases and J lost 5; bases outside the gene matches: 9. This CDR3 contains 16 residues. CDR1 MGHRA and CDR2 YSYEKL come from the germline V gene. The CDR3, as DNA: TGCGCCAGCAGCCAGTTTAGCGGGGGACTAAAAGATACGCAGTATTTT. This encodes CASSQFSGGLKDTQYF.

J is TRBJ2-2 and V is TRBV5-1, with 16 positions matching TRBD2. The V gene's germline CDR1 is SGHRS and CDR2 YFSETQ. V shed 3 bases and J 6 bases; nucleotides not matched to a gene: 5. The CDR3 length is 17 residues. CDR3 sequence: CASSSPGLAGGAGELFF. The CDR3 DNA follows: TGCGCCAGCAGCTCACCGGGACTAGCGGGAGGGGCCGGGGAGCTGTTTTTT.

The chain links TRBV7-9 to TRBJ2-2, with 7 bases lining up with TRBD1. The CDR3 sequence is 13 residues long. Per germline, CDR1 SEHNR and CDR2 FQNEAQ (reference sequence). J lost 4 bases, V lost 6 bases, and 2 bases had no gene match. This chain's CDR3 is CASSDRVTGELFF. As DNA, the CDR3 is TGTGCCAGCAGTGACAGGGTCACCGGGGAGCTGTTTTTT. The full variable domain, its missing parts supplied by reference TRBV7-9 and TRBJ2-2, is DTGVSQNPRHKITKRGQNVTFRCDPISEHNRLYWYRQTLGQGPEFLTYFQNEAQLEKSRLLSDRFSAERPKGSFSTLEIQRTEQGDSAMYLCASSDRVTGELFFGEGSRLTVL.

The rearrangement joins TRBV18 to TRBJ2-1, with 8 nucleotides matching TRBD2. Unmatched junction bases numbered 4, after V lost 0 bases and J lost 3 bases. The germline V gene has CDR1 KGHSH and CDR2 LQKENI. CDR3 length equals 16 residues. CDR3 amino acids: CASSPPGTSGYNEQFF. For the CDR3, the DNA is TGTGCCAGCTCACCACCGGGTACTAGCGGCTACAATGAGCAGTTCTTC.

V gene TRBV28 combines with J gene TRBJ2-7, with 7 bases identical to TRBD2. The CDR3 runs to 14 residues. The germline V gene encodes CDR1 MDHEN and CDR2 SYDVKM. V was pared by 4 bases and J by 4 bases, with 7 bases of the junction left unmatched. CDR3: CASSSAGPNYEQYF. CDR3 in DNA: TGTGCCAGCAGTTCAGCGGGACCTAATTACGAGCAGTACTTC.

The chain links TRBV9 to TRBJ1-4, with TRBD1 as a possible D gene (6 bases). CDR1 SGDLS and CDR2 YYNGEE come from the germline V gene. CDR3 length equals 14 residues. Trimming removed 2 bases at V and 8 bases at J, with 13 bases between. The CDR3 is CASSVSTGSEKLFF. The CDR3 region has the DNA TGTGCCAGCAGCGTGTCGACAGGTAGCGAAAAACTGTTTTTT.

J is TRBJ2-2 and V is TRBV11-2, with TRBD2 matching 8 bases. This CDR3 is 16 amino acids long. Germline V lookup: CDR1 SGHAT, CDR2 FQNNGV. V was clipped by 0 bases and J by 5 bases; unmatched bases: 5. In DNA form, the CDR3 reads TGTGCCAGCAGCTTAGATATTAGCGGGATAACCGGGGAGCTGTTTTTT. Protein sequence: CASSLDISGITGELFF.

The V and J genes are TRBV5-1 and TRBJ2-1, with D unclear. The germline V gene encodes CDR1 SGHRS and CDR2 YFSETQ. The V gene lost 0 bases and the J gene lost 7 bases, with 8 bases spanning the gap. This CDR3 contains 13 residues. The CDR3 DNA sequence: TGCGCCAGCAGCTTGGGACAACGGAATGAGCAGTTCTTC. It yields the protein CASSLGQRNEQFF.

The rearrangement joins TRBV7-2 to TRBJ2-3; D may be TRBD1 (5 bases). This CDR3 is built from 16 residues. Germline V gene sequence: CDR1 SGHTA, CDR2 FQGNSA. Trimming stripped 0 bases from V and 1 base from J, with 11 bases between. The CDR3 region is CASSLARQGGTDTQYF. In DNA, the CDR3 is TGTGCCAGCAGCTTAGCGAGGCAGGGCGGCACAGATACGCAGTATTTT.

The chain uses TRBV7-2 and TRBJ2-2; the D gene is possibly TRBD2 (7 bases). The V gene lost 4 bases and the J gene lost 7 bases, with 13 bases spanning the gap. The CDR3 sequence is 14 residues long. Germline V CDR1 and CDR2: SGHTA, FQGNSA. CDR3 bases: TGTGCCAGCAGCTCAAGGGGGGGCAGCGGGGAGCTGTTTTTT. Translated, it gives CASSSRGGSGELFF.

This chain links TRBV6-6 with TRBJ1-1, with 7 bases aligning to TRBD1. After removal of 5 bases from V and 3 bases from J, the junction contained 12 bases not matched to a gene. The CDR3 contains 16 residues. The V gene's germline CDR1 is MNHNY and CDR2 SVGAGI (reference sequence). In DNA, the CDR3 is TGTGCCAGCAGTAGTCCCCAGGGGGATGGGTACACTGAAGCTTTCTTT. It specifies CASSSPQGDGYTEAFF.

The J gene is TRBJ2-5, the V gene TRBV6-1, with 11 bases fitting TRBD1. Germline trimming cut 6 bases from V and 5 bases from J; bases unmatched to any gene: 5. Germline-derived CDR1 and CDR2 are MNHNS and SASEGT. The CDR3 has 14 amino acids. The CDR3 loop reads CASRRDRGGETQYF. Written as DNA, the CDR3 is TGTGCCAGCAGGAGGGACAGGGGGGGGGAGACCCAGTACTTC.

The chain links TRBV6-5 to TRBJ2-1; TRBD2 aligns across 13 bases. The germline CDR1 and CDR2 sequences are MNHEY and SVGAGI. V gave up 6 bases and J gave up 9 bases; unmatched junction bases: 8. This CDR3 has 15 amino acids. The CDR3 DNA is TGTGCCAGCAGCAGGACTAGCGGGAGAACTGGTGAGCAGTTCTTC. Amino acids: CASSRTSGRTGEQFF.

V is TRBV5-6 and J is TRBJ2-5, with TRBD1 matching 8 bases. Germline V gene sequence: CDR1 SGHDT, CDR2 YYEEEE. The CDR3 contains 14 residues. The junction had 4 bases not matched to a gene; V was cut back by 5 bases and J by 1 base. CDR3 amino acids: CASRLTGAQETQYF. Here the CDR3 DNA reads TGTGCCAGCAGATTGACAGGGGCCCAAGAGACCCAGTACTTC.

This clone showed up just a few times. V usage is TRBV5-4 and J usage is TRBJ1-1; TRBD1 matches 9 bases. The CDR3 is 15 residues long. CDR1 is SGHNT and CDR2 is YYREEE in the germline V gene (reference sequence). The trim removed 3 bases at V and 2 bases at J, leaving 5 bases unmatched. CDR3 in DNA: TGTGCCAGCAGCTGGGCCACAGGGGGCAACACTGAAGCTTTCTTT. Amino acids: CASSWATGGNTEAFF.

V gene TRBV28 combines with J gene TRBJ2-1, with 12 positions matching TRBD2. The germline gives CDR1 MDHEN, CDR2 SYDVKM. The junction had 10 bases not matched to a gene; V was cut back by 7 bases and J by 6 bases. This CDR3 is 16 amino acids long. The CDR3 coding sequence is TGTGCCAGCACCCTGCTAGCGGGAGGGCCTGTCAATGAGCAGTTCTTC. Translating it yields CASTLLAGGPVNEQFF.

The CDR3 here is CASSPRQIGELFF. Here the CDR3 DNA reads TGTGCCAGCAGCCCCAGACAGATCGGGGAGCTGTTTTTT. The J gene is TRBJ2-2, the V gene TRBV2; a weak D match, TRBD1 (5 bases). CDR3 length: 13 amino acids. Germline values: CDR1 SNHLY, CDR2 FYNNEI. The V and J ends lost 6 bases and 7 bases respectively, with 12 bases between them.

This chain uses TRBV10-3 with TRBJ1-3, with a weak D call TRBD1 (6 bases). Looked up from germline, CDR1 is ENHRY and CDR2 is SYGVKD. Trimming removed 8 bases at V and 4 bases at J, with 15 bases between. The length of the CDR3 is 14 residues. The CDR3 protein is CAISIGGQGNTIYF. CDR3 bases: TGTGCCATCTCAATCGGGGGGCAGGGAAACACCATATATTTT.

The chain has TRBV2 and TRBJ2-5; 15 bases match TRBD2. In germline, CDR1 is SNHLY, CDR2 FYNNEI. The CDR3 sequence is 14 residues long. V lost 6 bases, J lost 7 bases, and 3 bases stayed unmatched. The CDR3: CASRGTSGGLTQYF. Here the CDR3 DNA reads TGTGCCAGCAGGGGGACTAGCGGGGGGCTGACCCAGTACTTC.

DNA of the CDR3: TGTGCCACCCAGGGTACGGGTGAGCAGTACTTC. This codes for CATQGTGEQYF. The V call is TRBV15, the J call TRBJ2-7; D may be TRBD1 (5 bases). Germline V gene sequence: CDR1 LNHNV, CDR2 YYDKDF (reference sequence). V lost 8 bases, J lost 7 bases, and 12 bases lay in between. The CDR3 has 11 residues.

The chain joins TRBV6-1 to TRBJ2-7; TRBD1 is a possible D gene (6 bases). Trimming cost V 11 bases and J 0 bases, with 14 bases left between them. Germline assignment: CDR1 MNHNS and CDR2 SASEGT. The CDR3 consists of 13 residues. In DNA, the CDR3 is TGTGCCGTTCTCCGGGACAACTCCTACGAGCAGTACTTC. Amino acids: CAVLRDNSYEQYF.

The chain links TRBV5-6 to TRBJ2-7, with 10 positions matching TRBD2. This CDR3 is built from 15 residues. Looked up from germline, CDR1 is SGHDT and CDR2 is YYEEEE. After removal of 2 bases from V and 5 bases from J, the junction contained 7 bases not matched to a gene. CDR3 region: CASSLAGGPSNEQYF. DNA for the CDR3: TGTGCCAGCAGCTTAGCGGGAGGGCCTTCCAACGAGCAGTACTTC.

This clone has just a few counts. A junction end diverges from the germline sequence, so it may reflect a read error. The V call is TRBV7-6, the J call TRBJ2-7; 8 nucleotides align to TRBD2. Germline CDR1 is SGHVS and CDR2 is FNYEAQ. There are 14 residues in the CDR3. DNA of the CDR3: TGTGCCAGCAGCTTAAGTGTGTCGGGAGGGCTTTTTTCTTTC. Its protein is CASSLSVSGGLFSF.

The chain employs TRBV9 and TRBJ2-1, with 11 bases aligning to TRBD2. V shed 3 bases and J 7 bases; nucleotides not matched to a gene: 9. Germline V gene data show CDR1 as SGDLS and CDR2 as YYNGEE. The CDR3 extends over 16 amino acids. The CDR3 here is CASSGPSGRFQNEQFF. DNA for the CDR3: TGTGCCAGCAGCGGTCCTAGCGGGAGGTTCCAAAATGAGCAGTTCTTC.

The chain carries TRBV18 and TRBJ1-1, with TRBD1 as a possible D gene (6 bases). Germline lookup yields CDR1 KGHSH and CDR2 LQKENI. V was trimmed by 3 bases and J by 1 base, leaving 27 bases between them. This CDR3 region has 20 residues. CDR3 amino acids: CASSPSQLSGVIRRNTEAFF. CDR3 in DNA: TGTGCCAGCTCACCCTCGCAGCTATCAGGGGTGATTCGGAGGAACACTGAAGCTTTCTTT.

The chain combines TRBV13 with TRBJ2-7; D might be TRBD2 (5 bases). The CDR3 spans 16 residues. V lost 5 bases, J lost 6 bases, and 23 bases lay in between. Germline CDR1 reads PRHDT; CDR2 reads FYEKMQ (reference sequence). The CDR3, as DNA: TGTGCCAGCAGCCCCGGTAGCCTCCCCGGGGTTTCCGAGCAGTACTTC. Its translation is CASSPGSLPGVSEQYF.